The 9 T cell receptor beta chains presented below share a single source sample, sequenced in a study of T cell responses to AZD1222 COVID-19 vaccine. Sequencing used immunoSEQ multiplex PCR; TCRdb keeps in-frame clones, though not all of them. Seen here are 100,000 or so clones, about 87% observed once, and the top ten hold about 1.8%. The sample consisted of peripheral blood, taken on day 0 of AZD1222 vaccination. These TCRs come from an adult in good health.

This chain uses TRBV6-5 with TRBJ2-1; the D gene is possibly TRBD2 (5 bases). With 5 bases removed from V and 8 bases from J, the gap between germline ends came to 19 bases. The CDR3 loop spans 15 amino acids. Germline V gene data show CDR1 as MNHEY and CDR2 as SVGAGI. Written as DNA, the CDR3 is TGTGCCAGCAGTCAATATCTTGCGGGTTCGGATGAGCAGTTCTTC. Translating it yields CASSQYLAGSDEQFF.

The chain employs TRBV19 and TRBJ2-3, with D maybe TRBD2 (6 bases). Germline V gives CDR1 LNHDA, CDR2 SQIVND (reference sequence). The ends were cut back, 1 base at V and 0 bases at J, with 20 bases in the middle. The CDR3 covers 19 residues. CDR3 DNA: TGTGCCAGTAGTATAGCCCTCCGGGGTAGCGGAGCTAGCACAGATACGCAGTATTTT. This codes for CASSIALRGSGASTDTQYF.

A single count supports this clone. The CDR3 sequence: CASNLRVNTEAFF. CDR3 coding DNA: TGTGCCAGCAATTTGAGAGTGAACACTGAAGCTTTCTTT. V usage is TRBV6-5 and J usage is TRBJ1-1, with D hard to call. Germline V gives CDR1 MNHEY, CDR2 SVGAGI. V was shortened by 7 bases and J by 0 bases, with 9 bases between the two germline ends. The length of the CDR3 is 13 residues.

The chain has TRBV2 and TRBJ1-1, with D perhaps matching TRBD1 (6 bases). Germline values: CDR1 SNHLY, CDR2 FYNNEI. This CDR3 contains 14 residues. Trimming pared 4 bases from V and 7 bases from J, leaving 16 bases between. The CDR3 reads CASSGVAGVGEAFF. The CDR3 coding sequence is TGTGCCAGCAGTGGAGTCGCAGGGGTGGGTGAAGCTTTCTTT.

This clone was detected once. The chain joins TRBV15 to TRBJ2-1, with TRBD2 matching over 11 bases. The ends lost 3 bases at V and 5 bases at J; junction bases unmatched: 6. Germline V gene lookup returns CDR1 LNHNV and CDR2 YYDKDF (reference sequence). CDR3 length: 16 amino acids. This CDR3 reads CATSRGLAEPNNEQFF. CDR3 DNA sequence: TGTGCCACCAGCAGGGGACTAGCGGAGCCAAACAATGAGCAGTTCTTC. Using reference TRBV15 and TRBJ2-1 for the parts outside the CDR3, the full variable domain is DAMVIQNPRYQVTQFGKPVTLSCSQTLNHNVMYWYQQKSSQAPKLLFHYYDKDFNNEADTPDNFQSRRPNTSFCFLDIRSPGLGDTAMYLCATSRGLAEPNNEQFFGPGTRLTVL.

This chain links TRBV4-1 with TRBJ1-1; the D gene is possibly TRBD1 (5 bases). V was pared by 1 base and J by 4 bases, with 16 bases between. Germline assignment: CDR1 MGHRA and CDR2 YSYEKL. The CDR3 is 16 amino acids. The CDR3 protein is CASSQGGWDLGTEAFF. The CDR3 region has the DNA TGCGCCAGCAGCCAAGGGGGTTGGGACCTCGGCACTGAAGCTTTCTTT.

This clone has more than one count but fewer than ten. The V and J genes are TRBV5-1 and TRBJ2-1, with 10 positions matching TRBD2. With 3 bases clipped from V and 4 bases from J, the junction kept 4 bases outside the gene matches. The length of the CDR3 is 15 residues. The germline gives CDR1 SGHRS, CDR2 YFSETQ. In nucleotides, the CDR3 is TGCGCCAGCAGCTCAATAGCGGGAGGATACAATGAGCAGTTCTTC. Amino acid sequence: CASSSIAGGYNEQFF.

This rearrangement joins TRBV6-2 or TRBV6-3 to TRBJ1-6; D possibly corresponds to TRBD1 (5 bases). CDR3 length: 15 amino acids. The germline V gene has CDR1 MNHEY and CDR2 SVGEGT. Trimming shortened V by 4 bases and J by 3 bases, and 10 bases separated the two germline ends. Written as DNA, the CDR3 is TGTGCCAGCAGTTTTCGACAGAACTATAATTCACCCCTCCACTTT. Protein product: CASSFRQNYNSPLHF.

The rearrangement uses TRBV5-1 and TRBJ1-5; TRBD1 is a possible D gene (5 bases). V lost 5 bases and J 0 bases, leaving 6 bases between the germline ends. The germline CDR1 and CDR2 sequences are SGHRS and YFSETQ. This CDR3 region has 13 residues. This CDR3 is CASRTDSNQPQHF. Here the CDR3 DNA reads TGCGCCAGCAGGACAGATAGCAATCAGCCCCAGCATTTT.